The clone carrying this T cell receptor (beta chain) has only a few counts. Sequencing was performed with immunoSEQ multiplex PCR; in TCRdb, only in-frame clones are kept and a portion is missing. This sample yields some 54,000 clones, of which about 93% are seen a single time; around 4.4% belongs to the top ten. The data stem from a study of technical replicates of blood from a handful of donors. The V end was cut by 10 bases, the J end by 0 bases, with 18 bases between. The germline V gene has CDR1 LNHDA and CDR2 SQIVND (reference sequence). This CDR3 has 15 residues. The sample comprised PBMCs. The clonotype was recovered from a human donor in good health. Some clones in this sample may be carry-over from other donors' samples. This chain uses TRBV19 with TRBJ1-1, with D possibly matching TRBD1 (6 bases). In DNA, the CDR3 is TGTGCCACTCAGGGGCAGGAGCTTATGAACACTGAAGCTTTCTTT. Encoded protein: CATQGQELMNTEAFF. Full variable domain (remainder filled in from reference TRBV19 and TRBJ1-1): DGGITQSPKYLFRKEGQNVTLSCEQNLNHDAMYWYRQDPGQGLRLIYYSQIVNDFQKGDIAEGYSVSREKKESFPLTVTSAQKNPTAFYLCATQGQELMNTEAFFGQGTRLTVV.